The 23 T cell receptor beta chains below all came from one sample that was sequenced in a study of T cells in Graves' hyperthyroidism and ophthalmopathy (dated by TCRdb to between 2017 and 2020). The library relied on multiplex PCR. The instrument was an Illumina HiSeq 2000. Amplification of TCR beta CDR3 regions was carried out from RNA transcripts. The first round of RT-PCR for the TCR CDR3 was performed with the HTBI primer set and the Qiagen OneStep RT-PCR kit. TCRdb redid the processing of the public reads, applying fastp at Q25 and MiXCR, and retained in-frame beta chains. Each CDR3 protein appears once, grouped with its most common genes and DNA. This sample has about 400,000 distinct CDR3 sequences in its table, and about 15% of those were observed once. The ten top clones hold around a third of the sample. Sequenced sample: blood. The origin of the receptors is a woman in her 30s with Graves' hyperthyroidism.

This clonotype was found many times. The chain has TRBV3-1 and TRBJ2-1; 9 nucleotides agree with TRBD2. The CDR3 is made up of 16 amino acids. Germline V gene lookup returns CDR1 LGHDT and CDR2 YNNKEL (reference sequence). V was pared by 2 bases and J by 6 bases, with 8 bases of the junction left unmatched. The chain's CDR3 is CASSQTTSGRANEQFF. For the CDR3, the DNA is TGTGCCAGCAGCCAAACGACTAGCGGAAGGGCCAATGAGCAGTTCTTC.

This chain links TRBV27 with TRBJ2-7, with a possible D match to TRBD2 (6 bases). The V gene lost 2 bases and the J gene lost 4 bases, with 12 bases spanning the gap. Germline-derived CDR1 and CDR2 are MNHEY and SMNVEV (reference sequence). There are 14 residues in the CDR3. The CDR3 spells CASSLGREPYEQYF. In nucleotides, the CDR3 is TGTGCCAGCAGTTTAGGTCGGGAGCCTTACGAGCAGTACTTC.

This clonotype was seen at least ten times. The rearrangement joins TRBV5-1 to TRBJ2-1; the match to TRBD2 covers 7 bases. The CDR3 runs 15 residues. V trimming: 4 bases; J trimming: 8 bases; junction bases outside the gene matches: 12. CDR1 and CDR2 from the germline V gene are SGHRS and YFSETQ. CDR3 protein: CASSRDYPGVYEQFF. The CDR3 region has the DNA TGCGCCAGCAGCCGGGACTACCCGGGAGTCTATGAGCAGTTCTTC.

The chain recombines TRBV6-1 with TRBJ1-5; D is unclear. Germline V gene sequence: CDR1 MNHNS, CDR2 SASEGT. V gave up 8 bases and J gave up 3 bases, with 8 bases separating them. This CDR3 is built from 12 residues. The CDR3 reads CASGRNNQPQHF. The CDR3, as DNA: TGTGCCAGCGGGAGAAACAATCAGCCCCAGCATTTT.

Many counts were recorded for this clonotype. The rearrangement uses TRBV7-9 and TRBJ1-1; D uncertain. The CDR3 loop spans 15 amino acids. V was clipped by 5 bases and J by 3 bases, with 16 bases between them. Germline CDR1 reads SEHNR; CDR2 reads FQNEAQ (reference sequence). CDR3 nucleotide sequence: TGTGCCAGCAGCAAAGCACTACCCGGTGACACTGAAGCTTTCTTT. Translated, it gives CASSKALPGDTEAFF.

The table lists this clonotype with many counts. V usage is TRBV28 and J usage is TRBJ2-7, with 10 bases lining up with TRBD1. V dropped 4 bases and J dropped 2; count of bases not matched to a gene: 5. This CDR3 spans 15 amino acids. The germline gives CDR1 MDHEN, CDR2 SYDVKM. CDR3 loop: CASSSRTGGAYEQYF. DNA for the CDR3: TGTGCCAGCAGTTCAAGGACAGGGGGGGCCTACGAGCAGTACTTC.

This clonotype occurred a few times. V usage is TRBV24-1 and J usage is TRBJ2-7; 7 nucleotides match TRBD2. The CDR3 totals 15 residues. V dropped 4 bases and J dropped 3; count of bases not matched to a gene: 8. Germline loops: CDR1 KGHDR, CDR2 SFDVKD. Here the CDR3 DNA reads TGTGCCACCAGTGACTCCGGGACTACTTTCTACGAGCAGTACTTC. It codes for CATSDSGTTFYEQYF.

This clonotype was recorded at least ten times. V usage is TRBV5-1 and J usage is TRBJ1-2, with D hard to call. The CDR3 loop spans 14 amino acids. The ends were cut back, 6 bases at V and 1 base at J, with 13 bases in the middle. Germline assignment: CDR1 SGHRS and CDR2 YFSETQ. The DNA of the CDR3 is TGCGCCAGCAAGGCGGACGGGTTTAACTATGGCTACACCTTC. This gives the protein CASKADGFNYGYTF.

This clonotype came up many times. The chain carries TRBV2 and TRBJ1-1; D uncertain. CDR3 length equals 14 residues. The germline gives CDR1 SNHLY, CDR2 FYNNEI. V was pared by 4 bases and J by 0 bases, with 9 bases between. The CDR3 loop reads CASSASLMNTEAFF. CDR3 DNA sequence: TGTGCCAGCAGTGCTTCCCTAATGAACACTGAAGCTTTCTTT.

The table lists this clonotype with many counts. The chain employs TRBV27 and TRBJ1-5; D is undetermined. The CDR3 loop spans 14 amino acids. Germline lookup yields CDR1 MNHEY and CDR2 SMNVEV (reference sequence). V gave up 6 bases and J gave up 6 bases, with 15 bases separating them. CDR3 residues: CASRKGGSGQPQHF. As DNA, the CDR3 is TGTGCCAGCAGGAAGGGAGGGAGTGGTCAGCCCCAGCATTTT.

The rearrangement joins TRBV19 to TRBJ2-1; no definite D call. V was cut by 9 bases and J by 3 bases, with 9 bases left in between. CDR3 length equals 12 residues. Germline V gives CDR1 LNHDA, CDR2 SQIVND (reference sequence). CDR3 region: CASRNNYNEQFF. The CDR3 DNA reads TGTGCCAGCCGTAATAACTACAATGAGCAGTTCTTC.

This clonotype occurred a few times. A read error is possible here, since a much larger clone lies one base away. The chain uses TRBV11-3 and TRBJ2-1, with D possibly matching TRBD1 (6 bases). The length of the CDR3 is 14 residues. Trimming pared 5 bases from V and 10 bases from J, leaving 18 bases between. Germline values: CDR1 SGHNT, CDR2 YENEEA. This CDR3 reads CASSRGQGSYEQFF. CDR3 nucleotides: TGTGCCAGCAGCCGAGGTCAGGGGTCCTACGAGCAGTTCTTC.

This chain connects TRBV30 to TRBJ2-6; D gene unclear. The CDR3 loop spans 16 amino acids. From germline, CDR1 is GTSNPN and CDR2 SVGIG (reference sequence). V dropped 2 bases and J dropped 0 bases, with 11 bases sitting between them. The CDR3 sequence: CAWSSTPLSGANVLTF. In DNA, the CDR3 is TGTGCCTGGAGTTCCACCCCGCTCTCTGGGGCCAACGTCCTGACTTTC.

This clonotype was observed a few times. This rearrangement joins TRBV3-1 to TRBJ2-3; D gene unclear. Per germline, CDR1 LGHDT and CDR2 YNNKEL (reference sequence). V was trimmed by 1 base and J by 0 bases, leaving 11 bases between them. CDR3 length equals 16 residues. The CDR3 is CASSQGYPTSTDTQYF. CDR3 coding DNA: TGTGCCAGCAGCCAAGGCTATCCAACTAGCACAGATACGCAGTATTTT.

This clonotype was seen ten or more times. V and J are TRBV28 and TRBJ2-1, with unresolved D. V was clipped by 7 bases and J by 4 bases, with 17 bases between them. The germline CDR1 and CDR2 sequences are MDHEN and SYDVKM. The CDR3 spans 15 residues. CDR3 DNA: TGTGCCAGCACATACCTCCCAGAGAGTTACAATGAGCAGTTCTTC. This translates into CASTYLPESYNEQFF.

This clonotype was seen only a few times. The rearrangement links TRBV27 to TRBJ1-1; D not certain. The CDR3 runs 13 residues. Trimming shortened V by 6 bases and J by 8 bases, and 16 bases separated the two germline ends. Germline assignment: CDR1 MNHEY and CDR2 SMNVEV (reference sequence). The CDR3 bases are TGTGCCAGCAGCCGTAACGATCGGGTGGAAGCTTTCTTT. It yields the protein CASSRNDRVEAFF.

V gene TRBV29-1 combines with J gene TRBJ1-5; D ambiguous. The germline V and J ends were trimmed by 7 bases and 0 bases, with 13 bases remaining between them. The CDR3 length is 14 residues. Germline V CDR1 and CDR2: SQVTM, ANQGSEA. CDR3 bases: TGCAGCGCTAAGAGAGGATATAGCAATCAGCCCCAGCATTTT. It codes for CSAKRGYSNQPQHF.

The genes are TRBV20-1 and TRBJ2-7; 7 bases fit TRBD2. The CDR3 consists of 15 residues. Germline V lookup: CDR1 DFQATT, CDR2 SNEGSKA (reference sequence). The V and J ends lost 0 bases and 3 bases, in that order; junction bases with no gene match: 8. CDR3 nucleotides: TGCAGTGCTAGAGAAGCTCGGACTAGGGTCTACGAGCAGTACTTC. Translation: CSAREARTRVYEQYF.

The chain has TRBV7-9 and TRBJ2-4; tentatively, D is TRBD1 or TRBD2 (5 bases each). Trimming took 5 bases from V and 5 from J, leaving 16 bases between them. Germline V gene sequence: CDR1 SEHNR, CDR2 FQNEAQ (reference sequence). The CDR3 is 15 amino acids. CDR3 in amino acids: CASSTAWGSQNIQYF. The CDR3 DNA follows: TGTGCCAGCAGCACCGCCTGGGGGTCTCAAAACATTCAGTACTTC.

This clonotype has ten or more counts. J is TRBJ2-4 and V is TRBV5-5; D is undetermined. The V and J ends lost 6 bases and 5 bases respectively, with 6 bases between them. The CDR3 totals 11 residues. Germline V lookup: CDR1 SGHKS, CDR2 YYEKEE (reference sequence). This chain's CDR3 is CASKLENIQYF. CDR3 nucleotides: TGTGCCAGCAAGTTAGAAAACATTCAGTACTTC.

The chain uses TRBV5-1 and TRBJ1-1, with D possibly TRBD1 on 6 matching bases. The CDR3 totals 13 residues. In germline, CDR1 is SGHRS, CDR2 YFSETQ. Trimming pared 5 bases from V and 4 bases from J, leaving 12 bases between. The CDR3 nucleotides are TGCGCCAGCAGGTCTCCGGGGGCCACTGAAGCTTTCTTT. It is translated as CASRSPGATEAFF.

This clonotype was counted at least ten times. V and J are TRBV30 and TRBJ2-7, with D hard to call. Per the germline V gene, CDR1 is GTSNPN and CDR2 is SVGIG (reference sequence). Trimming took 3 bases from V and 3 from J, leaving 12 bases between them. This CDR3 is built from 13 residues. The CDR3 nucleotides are TGTGCCTGGAGCGGGTCATTCTACTACGAGCAGTACTTC. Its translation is CAWSGSFYYEQYF.

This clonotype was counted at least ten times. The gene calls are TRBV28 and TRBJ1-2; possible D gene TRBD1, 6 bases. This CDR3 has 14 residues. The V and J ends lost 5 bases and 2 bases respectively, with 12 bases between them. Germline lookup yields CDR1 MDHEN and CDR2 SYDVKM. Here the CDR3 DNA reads TGTGCCAGCAGTCCTACAGGGCAAAACTATGGCTACACCTTC. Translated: CASSPTGQNYGYTF.